These 8 T cell receptor beta chains came from one sample sequenced in a study of shared clonotypes between healthy human individuals. Only in-frame clones appear in the TCRdb table, and some are missing; sequencing was by immunoSEQ multiplex PCR. The sample consists of about 2,100,000 clones, about 92% of them appearing once. Terminally differentiated effector memory CD45RA+ cells were excluded from the naive CD8 cells, which were CD45RO-negative and positively selected for CCR7. The sequencing sample was made of naive CD8+ T cells from PBMCs. All receptors derive from a young man in good health. Some clones in this sample may be carry-over from other donors' samples.

The rearrangement links TRBV7-6 to TRBJ2-3, with D unclear. The germline V gene has CDR1 SGHVS and CDR2 FNYEAQ. V lost 0 bases and J lost 2, with 9 bases in between. The CDR3 consists of 15 residues. The CDR3 is CASSLAVAPTDTQYF. The CDR3 DNA sequence: TGTGCCAGCAGCTTAGCGGTAGCTCCCACAGATACGCAGTATTTT.

This clone has only a few counts. Other DNA sequences in the sample encode the same CDR3. This chain links TRBV29-1 with TRBJ2-2; 7 nucleotides align to TRBD2. Germline trimming cut 5 bases from V and 0 bases from J; bases unmatched to any gene: 0. Germline V gene sequence: CDR1 SQVTM, CDR2 ANQGSEA. The CDR3 runs to 13 residues. As DNA, the CDR3 is TGCAGCGTTCGGGGGGCGAACACCGGGGAGCTGTTTTTT. Protein: CSVRGANTGELFF.

The J gene is TRBJ2-7, the V gene TRBV19, with D possibly TRBD1 on 6 matching bases. Germline V gives CDR1 LNHDA, CDR2 SQIVND (reference sequence). V dropped 7 bases and J dropped 3 bases, with 19 bases sitting between them. The CDR3 sequence is 15 residues long. Here the CDR3 reads CASTETGNLGYEQYF. In DNA form, the CDR3 reads TGTGCCAGTACTGAAACAGGGAATCTGGGCTACGAGCAGTACTTC.

This chain links TRBV28 with TRBJ1-1; D call uncertain. CDR1 is MDHEN and CDR2 is SYDVKM in the germline V gene. There are 12 residues in the CDR3. V shed 7 bases and J shed 10 bases, with 16 bases lying between them. The CDR3 DNA sequence: TGTGCCAGCACCCTCCCGCTACTCGGAGCTTTCTTT. Translation: CASTLPLLGAFF. Full variable domain (missing parts from reference TRBV28 and TRBJ1-1): DVKVTQSSRYLVKRTGEKVFLECVQDMDHENMFWYRQDPGLGLRLIYFSYDVKMKEKGDIPEGYSVSREKKERFSLILESASTNQTSMYLCASTLPLLGAFFGQGTRLTVV.

The CDR3 protein is CASPPTRGEIETQYF. The CDR3 DNA sequence: TGTGCCAGCCCTCCTACCCGGGGGGAGATCGAGACCCAGTACTTC. The rearrangement joins TRBV28 to TRBJ2-5, with 7 nucleotides matching TRBD2. The CDR3 is made up of 15 amino acids. Germline V lookup: CDR1 MDHEN, CDR2 SYDVKM. Trimming took 8 bases from V and 5 from J; bases not matched to a gene: 14.

The J gene is TRBJ2-3, the V gene TRBV7-6, with a weak D call TRBD2 (5 bases). The CDR3 sequence is 14 residues long. Germline V lookup: CDR1 SGHVS, CDR2 FNYEAQ. The V end lost 5 bases, the J end lost 4 bases, and 13 bases lay between the germline ends. In DNA form, the CDR3 reads TGTGCCAGCAGCGCCCCGCGGGCGCCAGATACGCAGTATTTT. This gives the protein CASSAPRAPDTQYF.

The gene calls are TRBV5-8 and TRBJ2-7, with 9 bases lining up with TRBD1. Germline V gene lookup returns CDR1 SGHTS and CDR2 YDEGEE. V shed 3 bases and J 6 bases; nucleotides not matched to a gene: 4. CDR3 length: 13 residues. CDR3 protein: CASSWDRAVEQYF. The CDR3 DNA sequence: TGTGCCAGCAGCTGGGACAGGGCGGTCGAGCAGTACTTC.

In regard to this clone: The junction differs from germline at one of its ends, possibly a read error. The J gene is TRBJ1-1, the V gene TRBV27, with 7 bases identical to TRBD1. CDR3 length: 15 amino acids. Germline V gene data show CDR1 as MNHEY and CDR2 as SMNVEV (reference sequence). Written as DNA, the CDR3 is TGTGCCAGCAGTTTATCACCGACAGGGAACGCTGAAGCTTTCTTT. Amino acids: CASSLSPTGNAEAFF.